This T cell receptor beta chain was captured in a study of blood T cell repertoires in COVID-19. Overall study: The United States, Italy and Spain supplied acute and convalescent COVID-19 samples. T cells, B-cell-depleted T cells, or PBMCs provided the cDNA or gDNA that served as material.

Original handling: Using reference gene primer amplification, nucleated cell counts were estimated. Measured with immunoSEQ multiplex PCR; TCRdb has only the in-frame clones, and not every one. The D gene and trimming were derived from the DNA, and the V and J assignments and clone size from that table. The repertoire holds tens of thousands of clones, with 65% to 90% as singletons. This CDR3 comprises 18 residues. The V gene lost 6 bases and the J gene lost 0 bases, with 18 bases spanning the gap. Germline assignment: CDR1 KGHSH and CDR2 LQKENI. This sequence joins TRBV18 and TRBJ2-6, with a weak D call TRBD1 (5 bases). The source material was peripheral blood. The sequence was collected from a woman older than 75 with active or convalescent COVID-19. In DNA, the CDR3 is TGTGCCAGCTCCCCAGGGTCCCAGGGTATCTCTGGGGCCAACGTCCTGACTTTC. As protein: CASSPGSQGISGANVLTF.